These T cell receptor beta chains were read from a single sample in a study of cytotoxic CD8 clonotypes in ibrutinib-treated CLL. TCRdb's table, derived via immunoSEQ multiplex PCR, lists solely in-frame clones and lacks some. The sample lists 110,000 to 150,000 clones, 60% to 85% occurring once. Sequencing was performed on PBMCs, taken after 24 months of ibrutinib treatment. These receptors originate from a human donor with chronic lymphocytic leukemia. Both conserved end residues are part of each CDR3. The order of the fields is J gene, D gene, V gene, clone size, CDR3 DNA, CDR3 protein. A D gene is named only where the DNA matches it firmly. Clone size is not always given. Where it is, it says once, few, many or a class for expanded clones.

j_call: TRBJ2-1
d_call: -
v_call: TRBV18
clone_size: -
cdr3_nt: TGTGCCAGCTCACCATGGCCCCGCGGTGAGCAGTTCTTC
cdr3_aa: CASSPWPRGEQFF

j_call: TRBJ1-6
d_call: -
v_call: TRBV4-2
clone_size: -
cdr3_nt: TGTGCCAGCAAGGGGGGGGTCTATAATTCACCCCTCCACTTT
cdr3_aa: CASKGGVYNSPLHF

j_call: TRBJ1-5
d_call: TRBD1
v_call: TRBV6-4
clone_size: once
cdr3_nt: TGTGCCAGCAGCCTTACAGGGGTTGGTCAGCCCCAGCATTTT
cdr3_aa: CASSLTGVGQPQHF

j_call: TRBJ1-2
d_call: -
v_call: TRBV18
clone_size: -
cdr3_nt: TGTGCCAGCTCCCTCAGGCCCGGCTGGGGCTACACCTTC
cdr3_aa: CASSLRPGWGYTF

j_call: TRBJ2-6
d_call: -
v_call: TRBV10-3
clone_size: -
cdr3_nt: TGTGCCATCAGTGATCCGGCGGGTGGGGGTTCTGGGGCCAACGTCCTGACTTTC
cdr3_aa: CAISDPAGGGSGANVLTF

j_call: TRBJ1-5
d_call: -
v_call: TRBV20-1
clone_size: -
cdr3_nt: TGCAGTGCCGCGGGCCAGCCCCAGCATTTT
cdr3_aa: CSAAGQPQHF

j_call: TRBJ1-4
d_call: -
v_call: TRBV28
clone_size: -
cdr3_nt: TGTGCCAGCAACAGCGCAGGGGCAACTAATGAAAAACTGTTTTTT
cdr3_aa: CASNSAGATNEKLFF

j_call: TRBJ1-1
d_call: -
v_call: TRBV29-1
clone_size: -
cdr3_nt: TGCAGCGTTGGGGGCCGTTTGAACACTGAAGCTTTCTTT
cdr3_aa: CSVGGRLNTEAFF

j_call: TRBJ2-1
d_call: -
v_call: TRBV7-9
clone_size: few
cdr3_nt: TGTGCCAGCAGCTTAGGGGCAGGGCCCCACAATGAGCAGTTCTTC
cdr3_aa: CASSLGAGPHNEQFF

j_call: TRBJ2-7
d_call: TRBD1
v_call: TRBV10-3
clone_size: -
cdr3_nt: TGTGCCATCAGTGACCCGGGACAGACCTACGAGCAGTACTTC
cdr3_aa: CAISDPGQTYEQYF

j_call: TRBJ1-5
d_call: TRBD1
v_call: TRBV9
clone_size: -
cdr3_nt: TGTGCCAGCAGCACCGGGACAGTTAGGGGTCAGCCCCAGCATTTT
cdr3_aa: CASSTGTVRGQPQHF

j_call: TRBJ2-1
d_call: TRBD2
v_call: TRBV18
clone_size: -
cdr3_nt: TGTGCCAGCTCACCTTCAGCGGGGTACCGCTACAATGAGCAGTTCTTC
cdr3_aa: CASSPSAGYRYNEQFF

j_call: TRBJ2-7
d_call: -
v_call: TRBV5-1
clone_size: -
cdr3_nt: TGCGCCAGCAGCTTGGGGTTAACCCCCTACGAGCAGTACTTC
cdr3_aa: CASSLGLTPYEQYF

j_call: TRBJ2-3
d_call: -
v_call: TRBV7-3
clone_size: -
cdr3_nt: TGTGCCAGCAGCCCGCCGGGAAGCACAGATACGCAGTATTTT
cdr3_aa: CASSPPGSTDTQYF

j_call: TRBJ2-7
d_call: -
v_call: TRBV7-2
clone_size: -
cdr3_nt: TGTGCCAGCAGCTTAGCGGGCGGGCAGGCCTACGAGCAGTACTTC
cdr3_aa: CASSLAGGQAYEQYF

j_call: TRBJ1-3
d_call: -
v_call: TRBV7-9
clone_size: -
cdr3_nt: TGTGCCAGCAGCTTCAACTACAGGGACGACTCTGGAAACACCATATATTTT
cdr3_aa: CASSFNYRDDSGNTIYF

j_call: TRBJ1-4
d_call: TRBD1
v_call: TRBV10-3
clone_size: -
cdr3_nt: TGTGCCATCAGCCCCGGGACAGAGAATGAAAAACTGTTTTTT
cdr3_aa: CAISPGTENEKLFF

j_call: TRBJ1-5
d_call: TRBD1
v_call: TRBV2
clone_size: few
cdr3_nt: TGTGCCAGCAGTGTAGGGGGCCTTTGGGGCAATCAGCCCCAGCATTTT
cdr3_aa: CASSVGGLWGNQPQHF

j_call: TRBJ1-6
d_call: -
v_call: TRBV28
clone_size: -
cdr3_nt: TGTGCCAGCACGGGGGCCAACAATTCACCCCTCCACTTT
cdr3_aa: CASTGANNSPLHF

j_call: TRBJ2-7
d_call: TRBD2
v_call: TRBV19
clone_size: once
cdr3_nt: TGTGCCAGTAGTATAGATGGGACTAGCCGGTACGAGCAGTACTTC
cdr3_aa: CASSIDGTSRYEQYF

j_call: TRBJ2-5
d_call: -
v_call: TRBV7-3
clone_size: -
cdr3_nt: TGTGCCAGCAGCTCAGCGCCGCAAGAGACCCAGTACTTC
cdr3_aa: CASSSAPQETQYF

j_call: TRBJ1-2
d_call: -
v_call: TRBV6-5
clone_size: once
cdr3_nt: TGTGCCAGCAGTTACAGCGGCCTCTATGGCTACACCTTC
cdr3_aa: CASSYSGLYGYTF

j_call: TRBJ2-7
d_call: -
v_call: TRBV7-3
clone_size: once
cdr3_nt: TGTGCCAGCAGCTTGGTTCGGGGCGGCGCCTACGAGCAGTACTTC
cdr3_aa: CASSLVRGGAYEQYF

j_call: TRBJ1-1
d_call: TRBD1
v_call: TRBV19
clone_size: -
cdr3_nt: TGTGCCAGTAGTAATCCGGGACAGAGCTGGGGCACTGAAGCTTTCTTT
cdr3_aa: CASSNPGQSWGTEAFF

j_call: TRBJ2-7
d_call: TRBD1
v_call: TRBV5-8
clone_size: few
cdr3_nt: TGTGCCAGCAGCCGCCGGACAGGGGAAGGCTACGAGCAGTACTTC
cdr3_aa: CASSRRTGEGYEQYF

j_call: TRBJ1-1
d_call: -
v_call: TRBV6-5
clone_size: -
cdr3_nt: TGTGCCAGCAGTTACGGGGACATTCGGGACACTGAAGCTTTCTTT
cdr3_aa: CASSYGDIRDTEAFF

j_call: TRBJ2-3
d_call: -
v_call: TRBV18
clone_size: -
cdr3_nt: TGTGCCAGCTCACCACCTACACGGGCAGATACGCAGTATTTT
cdr3_aa: CASSPPTRADTQYF

j_call: TRBJ2-7
d_call: -
v_call: TRBV4-3
clone_size: -
cdr3_nt: TGCGCCAGCAGCCAAGGACCGGATACCTACGAGCAGTACTTC
cdr3_aa: CASSQGPDTYEQYF

j_call: TRBJ2-1
d_call: TRBD2
v_call: TRBV28
clone_size: few
cdr3_nt: TGTGCCAGCAGTTTTCTCGCTAGCGGATACAATGAGCAGTTCTTC
cdr3_aa: CASSFLASGYNEQFF